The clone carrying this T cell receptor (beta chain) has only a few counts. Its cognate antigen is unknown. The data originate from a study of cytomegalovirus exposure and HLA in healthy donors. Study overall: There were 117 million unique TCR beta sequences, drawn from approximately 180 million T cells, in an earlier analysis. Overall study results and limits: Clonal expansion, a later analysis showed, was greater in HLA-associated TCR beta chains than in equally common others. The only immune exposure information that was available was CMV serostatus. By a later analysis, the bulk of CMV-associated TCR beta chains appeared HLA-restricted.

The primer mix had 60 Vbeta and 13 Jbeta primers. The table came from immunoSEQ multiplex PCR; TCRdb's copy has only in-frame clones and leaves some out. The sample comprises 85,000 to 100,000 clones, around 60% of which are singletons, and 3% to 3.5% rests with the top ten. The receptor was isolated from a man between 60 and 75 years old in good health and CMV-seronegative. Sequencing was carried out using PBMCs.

In DNA, the CDR3 is TGTGCCAGCAGCATTAGTATCGGAGAGACCCAGTACTTC. It encodes CASSISIGETQYF. The rearrangement joins TRBV11-3 to TRBJ2-5; D gene unclear. In germline, CDR1 is SGHNT, CDR2 YENEEA. This CDR3 is built from 13 residues. V dropped 5 bases and J dropped 4 bases, with 11 bases sitting between them. The full variable domain, its missing parts supplied by reference TRBV11-3 and TRBJ2-5, is EAGVVQSPRYKIIEKKQPVAFWCNPISGHNTLYWYLQNLGQGPELLIRYENEEAVDDSQLPKDRFSAERLKGVDSTLKIQPAELGDSAVYLCASSISIGETQYFGPGTRLLVL.